The subject of this entry is one T cell receptor (beta chain). The antigen remains undetermined. These data belong to a study of vaccination and CD4 T cells after COVID-19. Treatment described: roughly nine-day PBMC culture with coronavirus spike peptide pools or control peptides (ViraFEST assay). Oncomine TCR Beta short-read sequencing was applied to DNA from cultured CD4+ T cells. Each CDR3 protein gets one entry after TCRdb re-called the PCR reads with MiXCR. Here the sample spans some 20,000 distinct CDR3 sequences, just under 45% being singletons. The CDR3 sequence is 15 residues long. Germline loops: CDR1 DFQATT, CDR2 SNEGSKA (reference sequence). V lost 3 bases and J lost 0, with 13 bases in between.

Sequences were obtained from CD4+ T cells from blood, cultured in vitro. The chain joins TRBV20-1 to TRBJ2-3; D assignment may be TRBD1 or TRBD2 (5 bases each). The clonotype comes from a human donor who had recovered from COVID-19. The CDR3 sequence: CSARRDGTSTDTQYF. CDR3 nucleotide sequence: TGCAGTGCTAGGAGGGACGGAACTAGCACAGATACGCAGTATTTT.